The 2 T cell receptor beta chains below were found in one sample sequenced in a study of glioma-infiltrating T cells. TCR alpha and beta CDR3 regions were amplified from RNA using iRepertoire nested multiplex PCR. One entry per CDR3 protein, called by TCRdb with MiXCR from the multiplex PCR reads. The table shows approximately 90,000 distinct CDR3 sequences, with about 25% occurring only once. The specimen sequenced was glioma tissue, nonneoplastic brain tissue, or PBMCs (not recorded which). These receptors all come from a human donor with low-grade glioma or glioblastoma, undergoing nonglioma brain surgery, or in good health (not recorded which).

This chain uses TRBV7-9 with TRBJ2-5; no definite D call. The length of the CDR3 is 15 residues. From germline, CDR1 is SEHNR and CDR2 FQNEAQ (reference sequence). Trimming cost V 2 bases and J 2 bases, with 12 bases left between them. The CDR3 here is CASSLIAGGQETQYF. CDR3 in DNA: TGTGCCAGCAGCTTAATTGCAGGCGGTCAAGAGACCCAGTACTTC.

The CDR3 DNA is TGTGCCAGCAGCTTATGGACGGCCGGCTACACCTTC. It codes for CASSLWTAGYTF. The chain links TRBV7-2 to TRBJ1-2; D is unclear. V was pared by 2 bases and J by 8 bases, with 9 bases between. Per the germline V gene, CDR1 is SGHTA and CDR2 is FQGNSA. The CDR3 is 12 residues long.